This TCR beta chain was found in a study of CD8 T cells in ankylosing spondylitis. Study-wide results and limits: Disease-associated clones were reportedly significantly overrepresented in matched ankylosing spondylitis synovial fluid. Some motif variants had been reported before (in reactive arthritis synovial fluid and blood). It appeared that ankylosing spondylitis blood was characterized by a TCR beta motif of several highly homologous variants.

Generation of TCR beta libraries employed quantitative 5'-RACE incorporating molecular barcodes. TCRdb re-called the 5' RACE reads with MiXCR, one entry per CDR3 protein. Here the sample spans 250,000 to 400,000 distinct CDR3 sequences, 9.5% to 13% being singletons. Comment on this clonotype: Its antigen is as yet unknown.

This CDR3 is built from 15 residues. Germline loops: CDR1 MNHNS, CDR2 SASEGT. V lost 6 bases, J lost 0 bases, and 9 bases lay in between. The sequence derives from a female donor with ankylosing spondylitis or in good health (not recorded which). The chain recombines TRBV6-1 with TRBJ2-6, with D perhaps matching TRBD1 or TRBD2 (5 bases each). Sequencing was done on a sample of blood, either unsorted or a sorted T cell fraction (not recorded which). The CDR3, as DNA: TGTGCCAGCAGACAAGGGACCTCTGGGGCCAACGTCCTGACTTTC. Protein product: CASRQGTSGANVLTF.